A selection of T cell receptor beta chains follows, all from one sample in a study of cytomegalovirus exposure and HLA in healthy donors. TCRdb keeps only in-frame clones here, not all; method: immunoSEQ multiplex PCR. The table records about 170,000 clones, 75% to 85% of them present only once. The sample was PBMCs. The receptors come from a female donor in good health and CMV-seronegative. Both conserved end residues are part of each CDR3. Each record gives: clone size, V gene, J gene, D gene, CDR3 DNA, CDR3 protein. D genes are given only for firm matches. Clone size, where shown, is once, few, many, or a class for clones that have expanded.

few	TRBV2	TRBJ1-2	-	TGTGCCAGCAGTGCGATGGCGGGGTATGGCTACACCTTC	CASSAMAGYGYTF
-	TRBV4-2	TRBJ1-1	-	TGTGCCAGCAGACTCCTTTTAACCTCCGACACTGAAGCTTTCTTT	CASRLLLTSDTEAFF
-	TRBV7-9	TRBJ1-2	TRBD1	TGTGCCAGCAGTCCCGTGCTACAGGGGGGCGATGGGCATGGCTACACCTTC	CASSPVLQGGDGHGYTF
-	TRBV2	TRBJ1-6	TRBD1	TGTGCCAGCATTGGGGACAGGGAGGCGTCAGGCTCACCCCTCCACTTT	CASIGDREASGSPLHF
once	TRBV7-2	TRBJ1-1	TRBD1	TGTGCCAGCAGCCGGGACAGGGGCTCTGAAGCTTTCTTT	CASSRDRGSEAFF
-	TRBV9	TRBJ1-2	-	TGTGCCAGCAGCCCGCTTTGGAGGTATGGCTACACCTTC	CASSPLWRYGYTF
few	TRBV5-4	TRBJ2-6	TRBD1	TGTGCCAGCAGCTTGTTCGGACAGGGGTCTGGGGCCAACGTCCTGACTTTC	CASSLFGQGSGANVLTF
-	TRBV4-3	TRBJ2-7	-	TGCGCCAGCACCCCAAGGGTCCGGACAACCACCTACGAGCAGTACTTC	CASTPRVRTTTYEQYF
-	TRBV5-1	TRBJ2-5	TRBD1	TGCGCCAGCAGCGCGCTATTCCGACAGGGGCAGACCCAGTACTTC	CASSALFRQGQTQYF
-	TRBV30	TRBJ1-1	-	TGTGCCTGGAACAGAATGGACACTGAAGCTTTCTTT	CAWNRMDTEAFF
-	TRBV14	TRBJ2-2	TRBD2	TGTGCCAGCAGCCGGTTAGGGAGGGATACCGGGGAGCTGTTTTTT	CASSRLGRDTGELFF
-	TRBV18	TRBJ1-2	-	TGTGCCAGCTCACCCCTCGAATCGAGCTATGGCTACACCTTC	CASSPLESSYGYTF
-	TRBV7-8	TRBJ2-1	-	TGTGCCAGCAGCACGGGACATTACAATGAGCAGTTCTTC	CASSTGHYNEQFF
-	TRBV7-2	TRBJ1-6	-	TGTGCCAGCAGCTTAACGGCAGGGAGGAATTCACCCCTCCACTTT	CASSLTAGRNSPLHF
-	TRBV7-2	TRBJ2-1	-	TGTGCCAGCAGCTTCCTGGGGGCCTCCTACAATGAGCAGTTCTTC	CASSFLGASYNEQFF
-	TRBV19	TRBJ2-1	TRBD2	TGTGCCAGTAGTATAGCGGGACTAGCTACACGAGAGCAGTTCTTC	CASSIAGLATREQFF
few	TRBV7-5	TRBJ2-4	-	TGTGCCAGAAGCTTAGGTTTGGGGGGGGTAGCCAAAAACATTCAGTACTTC	CARSLGLGGVAKNIQYF
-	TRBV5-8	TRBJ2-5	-	TGTGCCAGCGCCCAGGGCCAGGGGGGAGAGACCCAGTACTTC	CASAQGQGGETQYF
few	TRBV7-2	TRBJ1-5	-	TGTGCCAGAATTCAGGGGCCCGGATTCCATAACAATCAGCCCCAGCATTTT	CARIQGPGFHNNQPQHF
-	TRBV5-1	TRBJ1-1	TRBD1	TGCGCCAGCAGCACCACCTCCGGGACAGTACGACTTCCTTTCTTT	CASSTTSGTVRLPFF
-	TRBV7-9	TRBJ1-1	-	TGTGCCAGCAGCTTTGGGGGCTCGGTCACTGAAGCTTTCTTT	CASSFGGSVTEAFF
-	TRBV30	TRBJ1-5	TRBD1	TGTGCCTGGAGTATGGACAGGGGTCTCAATCAGCCCCAGCATTTT	CAWSMDRGLNQPQHF
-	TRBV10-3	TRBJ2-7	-	TGTGCCATCGGGAGCTACGAGCAGTACTTC	CAIGSYEQYF
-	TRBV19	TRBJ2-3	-	TGTGCCAGTACCTCCCGACAGTTCCCAGATACGCAGTATTTT	CASTSRQFPDTQYF
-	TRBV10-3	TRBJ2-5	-	TGTGCCATCAGTGAGGGAGGGACAGAGACCCAGTACTTC	CAISEGGTETQYF
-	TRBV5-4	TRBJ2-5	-	TGTGCCAGCAGTCCAACAGGGCAGAGCGGTCGGTGGGAGACCCAGTACTTC	CASSPTGQSGRWETQYF
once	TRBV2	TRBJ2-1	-	TGTGCCAGCAGTGTTGGGGCTGGGGAGCAGTTCTTC	CASSVGAGEQFF
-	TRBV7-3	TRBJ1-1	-	TGTGCCAGTTCTACAGAGGAAGCTTTCTTT	CASSTEEAFF
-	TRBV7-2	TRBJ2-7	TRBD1	TGTGCCAGCAGCTTACCCGGGACAGGGGTATGGGAGCAGTACTTC	CASSLPGTGVWEQYF
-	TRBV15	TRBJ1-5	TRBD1	TGTGCCACCAGCAGGATGACAGGGGAAGGTCAGCCCCAGCATTTT	CATSRMTGEGQPQHF
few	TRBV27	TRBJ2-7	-	TGTGCCAGCAGCCTTGGATTGGAGGCAGGGGTCTTGGACGAGCAGTACTTC	CASSLGLEAGVLDEQYF
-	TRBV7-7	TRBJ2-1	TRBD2	TGTGCCAGCAGCCCCCGGACTAGCTCCAATGAGCAGTTCTTC	CASSPRTSSNEQFF
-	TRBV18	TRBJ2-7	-	TGTGCCAGCTCACCACCCAGTTCCCGCGGGTGGCAGTACTTC	CASSPPSSRGWQYF
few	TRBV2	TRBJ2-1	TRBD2	TGTGCCACCGGGACTAGCGGGAGAATAGAGCAGTTCTTC	CATGTSGRIEQFF
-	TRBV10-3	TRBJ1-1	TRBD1	TGTGCCATCAGAGGACAGGAGAACACTGAAGCTTTCTTT	CAIRGQENTEAFF
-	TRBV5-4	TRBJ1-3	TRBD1	TGTGCCAGCAGCTCCGCGGCACGGACAGGGGGAAACACCATATATTTT	CASSSAARTGGNTIYF
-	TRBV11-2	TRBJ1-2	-	TGTGCCAGCAGCTCCCCCCGGACAGTCTATGGCTACACCTTC	CASSSPRTVYGYTF
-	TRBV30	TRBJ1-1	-	TGTGCCTGGAGAGCAGGGTTTCCCTTCGCTGAAGCTTTCTTT	CAWRAGFPFAEAFF
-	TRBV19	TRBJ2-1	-	TGTGCCAGTAGATCCAGGGTCGATGAGCAGTTCTTC	CASRSRVDEQFF
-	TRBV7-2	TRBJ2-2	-	TGTGCTTCGAGGGAACCCGGCGGGGAGCTGTTTTTT	CASREPGGELFF
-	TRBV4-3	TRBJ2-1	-	TGCGCCAGCAGCCAACAGGCCGGGAAACGGGGGGCCTCCTACAATGAGCAGTTCTTC	CASSQQAGKRGASYNEQFF
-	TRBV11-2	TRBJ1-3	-	TGTGCCAGCAGCTTAGAGGGGCATGGAAACACCATATATTTT	CASSLEGHGNTIYF
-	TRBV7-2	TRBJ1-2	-	TGTGCCAGCAGCCGCATGGGGGCCTATGGCTACACCTTC	CASSRMGAYGYTF
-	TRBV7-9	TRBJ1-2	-	TGTGCCAGCAGCACAGGGCGACCGCGGGACTATGGCTACACCTTC	CASSTGRPRDYGYTF
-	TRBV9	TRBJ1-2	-	TGTGCCAGCAGCGTTTTGACTGCAAACTATGGCTACACCTTC	CASSVLTANYGYTF
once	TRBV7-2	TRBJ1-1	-	TGTGCCAGCAGCTTAAAGGGGGTGGCCACTGAAGCTTTCTTT	CASSLKGVATEAFF
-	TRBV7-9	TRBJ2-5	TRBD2	TGTGCCAGCAGCCCATCCGGGACAGCGGGAGGGGAGACCCAGTACTTC	CASSPSGTAGGETQYF